What follows describes a single TCR beta chain. The immunoSEQ assay was v3.0, run at survey level. Profiled with immunoSEQ multiplex PCR; TCRdb holds only in-frame clones, not every one. Among about 21,000 clones listed, about four fifths were seen once. This sample was taken from a study of long-term antiretroviral therapy in people with HIV. The V end was cut by 0 bases, the J end by 0 bases, with 6 bases between. CDR3 length: 14 amino acids. The germline V gene has CDR1 MNHEY and CDR2 SMNVEV (reference sequence). Sequencing used unsorted PBMCs, obtained at the start of antiretroviral therapy. This chain uses TRBV27 with TRBJ2-7; no reliable D call. This clonotype was obtained from a man in his fifties or sixties with HIV. In nucleotides, the CDR3 is TGTGCCAGCAGTTTATCGGGGATCTCCTACGAGCAGTACTTC. Its protein product is CASSLSGISYEQYF.